The clone carrying this TCR beta chain was detected once. Trimming removed 4 bases at V and 1 base at J, with 8 bases between. Germline V lookup: CDR1 SGHKS, CDR2 YYEKEE (reference sequence). CDR3 size: 13 residues. TCRdb itself ran the RT-PCR reads through MiXCR, one entry per CDR3 protein. The table has almost 700,000 distinct CDR3 sequences, approximately 15% seen once. The sample consisted of memory CD4+ T cells from blood. The J gene is TRBJ1-1, the V gene TRBV5-5; no clear D. This clonotype originated in a female donor in good health, serving as a healthy control. The CDR3 region has the DNA TGTGCCAGCAGCGCGGATCAGAACACTGAAGCTTTCTTT. Translation: CASSADQNTEAFF.